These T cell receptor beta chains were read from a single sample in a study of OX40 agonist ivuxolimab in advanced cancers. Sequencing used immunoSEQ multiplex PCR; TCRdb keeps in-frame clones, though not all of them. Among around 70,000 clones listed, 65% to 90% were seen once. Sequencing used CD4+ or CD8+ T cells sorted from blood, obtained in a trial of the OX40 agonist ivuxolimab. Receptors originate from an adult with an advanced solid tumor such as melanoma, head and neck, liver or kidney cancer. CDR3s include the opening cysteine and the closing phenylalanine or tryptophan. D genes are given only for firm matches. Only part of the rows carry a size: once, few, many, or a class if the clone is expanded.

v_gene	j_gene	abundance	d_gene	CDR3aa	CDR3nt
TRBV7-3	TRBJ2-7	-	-	CASSFQGGPYEQYF	TGTGCCAGCAGCTTCCAGGGGGGCCCCTACGAGCAGTACTTC
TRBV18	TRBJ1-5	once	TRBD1	CASSQQGAEQPQHF	TGTGCCAGCTCGCAACAGGGGGCAGAGCAGCCCCAGCATTTT
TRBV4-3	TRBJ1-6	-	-	CASSQDFGRQVSSYNSPLHF	TGCGCCAGCAGCCAAGATTTCGGTCGACAGGTAAGCTCCTATAATTCACCCCTCCACTTT
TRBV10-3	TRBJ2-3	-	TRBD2	CAISESFLAGTSTDTQYF	TGTGCCATCAGTGAGTCGTTCCTAGCGGGGACTAGCACAGATACGCAGTATTTT
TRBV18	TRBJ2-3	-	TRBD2	CASSLTGTTRTDTQYF	TGTGCCAGCTCACTTACCGGGACTACTCGCACAGATACGCAGTATTTT
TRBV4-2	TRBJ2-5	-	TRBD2	CASSQDRLAGGFETQYF	TGTGCCAGCAGCCAAGATCGACTAGCGGGGGGGTTTGAGACCCAGTACTTC
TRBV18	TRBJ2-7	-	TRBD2	CASSPTLAGGNEQYF	TGTGCCAGCTCACCGACTCTAGCGGGGGGAAACGAGCAGTACTTC
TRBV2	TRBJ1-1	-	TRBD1	CASGREKGAEAFF	TGTGCCAGCGGTCGGGAGAAGGGGGCCGAAGCTTTCTTT
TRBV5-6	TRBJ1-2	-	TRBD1	CASSGLRDRRYGYTF	TGTGCCAGCAGCGGGCTCCGGGACAGACGATATGGCTACACCTTC
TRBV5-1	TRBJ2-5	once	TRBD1	CASSSGQASWTQYF	TGCGCCAGCAGCTCGGGACAGGCCAGCTGGACCCAGTACTTC
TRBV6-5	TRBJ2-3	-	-	CASSPTWGGTDTQYF	TGTGCCAGCAGTCCCACCTGGGGCGGAACGGATACGCAGTATTTT
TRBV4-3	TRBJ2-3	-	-	CASSQDLIRGATDTQYF	TGCGCCAGCAGCCAAGATTTGATACGGGGGGCCACAGATACGCAGTATTTT
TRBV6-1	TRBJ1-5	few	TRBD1	CASSDTGQGRQPQHF	TGTGCCAGCAGTGATACGGGACAGGGTCGGCAGCCCCAGCATTTT
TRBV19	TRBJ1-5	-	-	CASSAWGSNQPQHF	TGTGCCAGTAGTGCATGGGGTAGCAATCAGCCCCAGCATTTT
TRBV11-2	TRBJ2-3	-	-	CASSYNTDTQYF	TGTGCCAGCAGCTACAACACAGATACGCAGTATTTT
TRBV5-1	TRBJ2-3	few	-	CASSSDSRTDTQYF	TGCGCCAGCAGCTCAGACTCGAGAACGGATACGCAGTATTTT
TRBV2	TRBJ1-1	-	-	CASSQTGFPEAFF	TGTGCCAGCAGCCAAACAGGGTTCCCTGAAGCTTTCTTT